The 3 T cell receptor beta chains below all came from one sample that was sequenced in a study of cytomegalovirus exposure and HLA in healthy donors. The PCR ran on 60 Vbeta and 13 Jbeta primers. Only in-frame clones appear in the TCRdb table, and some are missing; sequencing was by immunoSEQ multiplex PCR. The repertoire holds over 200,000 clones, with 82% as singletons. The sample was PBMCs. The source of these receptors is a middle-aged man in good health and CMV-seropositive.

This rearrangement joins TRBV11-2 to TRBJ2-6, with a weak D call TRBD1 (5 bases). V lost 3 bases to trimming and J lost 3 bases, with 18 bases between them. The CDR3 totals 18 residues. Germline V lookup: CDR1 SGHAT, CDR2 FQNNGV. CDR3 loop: CASSLQGYPFSGANVLTF. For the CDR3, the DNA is TGTGCCAGCAGCTTGCAGGGTTACCCTTTCAGTGGGGCCAACGTCCTGACTTTC.

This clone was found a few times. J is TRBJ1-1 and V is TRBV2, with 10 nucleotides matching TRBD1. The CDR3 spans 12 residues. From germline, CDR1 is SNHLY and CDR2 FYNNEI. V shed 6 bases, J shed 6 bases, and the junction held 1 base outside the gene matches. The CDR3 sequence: CASSGQGAEAFF. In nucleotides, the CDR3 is TGTGCCAGCAGCGGACAGGGGGCTGAAGCTTTCTTT. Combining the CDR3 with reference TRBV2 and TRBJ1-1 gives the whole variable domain EPEVTQTPSHQVTQMGQEVILRCVPISNHLYFYWYRQILGQKVEFLVSFYNNEISEKSEIFDDQFSVERPDGSNFTLKIRSTKLEDSAMYFCASSGQGAEAFFGQGTRLTVV.

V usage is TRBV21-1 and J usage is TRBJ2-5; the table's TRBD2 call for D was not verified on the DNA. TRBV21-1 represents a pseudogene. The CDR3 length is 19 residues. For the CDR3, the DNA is TGTGCCAGCAGCGCCCCCGTAGGCGGGAGGGCCGAAGTCCAAGAGACCCAGTACTTC. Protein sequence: CASSAPVGGRAEVQETQYF.